What follows are 20 T cell receptor beta chains derived from one specimen sequenced in a study of blood T cell repertoires in COVID-19. TCRdb's copy holds only in-frame clones and misses some; the assay was immunoSEQ multiplex PCR. The sample consists of approximately 97,000 clones, less than 95% of them appearing once. The material sequenced was peripheral blood. The receptors shown here come from a man in his sixties with acute or convalescent COVID-19.

The chain has TRBV5-4 and TRBJ2-7; 8 bases line up with TRBD1. Germline V lookup: CDR1 SGHNT, CDR2 YYREEE (reference sequence). The CDR3 sequence is 14 residues long. The trim removed 2 bases at V and 3 bases at J, leaving 4 bases unmatched. CDR3 bases: TGTGCCAGCAGCTTAAACAGGGGGATCTACGAGCAGTACGTC. It encodes CASSLNRGIYEQYV.

The chain joins TRBV11-2 to TRBJ1-3; 8 bases are a match to TRBD1. Losses at the gene ends were 7 bases for V and 6 bases for J; bases not matched to a gene: 8. The CDR3 is 14 residues long. Germline V gene lookup returns CDR1 SGHAT and CDR2 FQNNGV. As DNA, the CDR3 is TGTGCCAGCACTCAGACAGGGGAAGCAAACACCATATATTTT. This encodes CASTQTGEANTIYF.

This chain links TRBV5-1 with TRBJ2-5, with D hard to call. Trimming left V 0 bases short and J 2 bases short, with 8 bases between. The CDR3 spans 14 residues. Per the germline V gene, CDR1 is SGHRS and CDR2 is YFSETQ. The CDR3 DNA follows: TGCGCCAGCAGCTTGGGATCAGGTCAAGAGACCCAGTACTTC. Its translation: CASSLGSGQETQYF.

The chain has TRBV6-1 and TRBJ2-2, with 7 bases lining up with TRBD2. With 0 bases clipped from V and 6 bases from J, the junction kept 16 bases outside the gene matches. The CDR3 sequence is 19 residues long. Germline values: CDR1 MNHNS, CDR2 SASEGT. CDR3 in amino acids: CASSEAFGGVRVRAGELFF. The CDR3 bases are TGTGCCAGCAGTGAAGCGTTTGGGGGGGTAAGGGTTCGGGCCGGGGAGCTGTTTTTT.

This rearrangement joins TRBV19 to TRBJ1-1; D is perhaps TRBD1 (5 bases). The CDR3 contains 13 residues. V dropped 10 bases and J dropped 4 bases, with 16 bases sitting between them. In germline, CDR1 is LNHDA, CDR2 SQIVND (reference sequence). The CDR3 sequence: CATRSLRATEAFF. The CDR3 DNA reads TGTGCCACGAGGTCGCTCAGGGCCACTGAAGCTTTCTTT.

The chain employs TRBV11-3 and TRBJ2-3, with D possibly being TRBD2 (7 bases). This CDR3 contains 18 residues. The ends were cut back, 5 bases at V and 4 bases at J, with 25 bases in the middle. Per the germline V gene, CDR1 is SGHNT and CDR2 is YENEEA. CDR3 sequence: CASSPERGRGGPADTQYF. CDR3 DNA: TGTGCCAGCAGCCCCGAACGTGGAAGGGGGGGGCCTGCAGATACGCAGTATTTT.

This clone was seen a single time. The rearrangement links TRBV10-3 to TRBJ1-1; the D gene is possibly TRBD1 (5 bases). Germline V gene sequence: CDR1 ENHRY, CDR2 SYGVKD. Trimming pared 3 bases from V and 3 bases from J, leaving 14 bases between. There are 15 residues in the CDR3. CDR3 DNA: TGTGCCATCAGTGACCCTCTGGAAGGGGACACTGAAGCTTTCTTT. Protein product: CAISDPLEGDTEAFF.

The chain recombines TRBV29-1 with TRBJ2-2; 12 bases map to TRBD2. V dropped 5 bases and J dropped 7; count of bases not matched to a gene: 5. The V gene's germline CDR1 is SQVTM and CDR2 ANQGSEA. The CDR3 length is 14 residues. CDR3 region: CSVSSGGALGELFF. CDR3 coding DNA: TGCAGCGTTTCTAGCGGGGGGGCCCTCGGGGAGCTGTTTTTT.

The CDR3 nucleotides read TGTGCCAGCAGTGAATGGACAGGGCGCACAGATACGCAGTATTTT. Encoded protein: CASSEWTGRTDTQYF. J is TRBJ2-3 and V is TRBV25-1, with 8 bases matching TRBD1. This CDR3 has 15 amino acids. Germline trimming cut 1 base from V and 1 base from J; bases unmatched to any gene: 1. CDR1 and CDR2 (germline): MGHDK, SYGVNS.

The chain combines TRBV7-2 with TRBJ1-1; 9 bases match TRBD1. The CDR3 spans 17 residues. V lost 5 bases and J lost 0; bases outside the gene matches: 10. CDR1 and CDR2 (germline): SGHTA, FQGNSA. The CDR3 spells CASSRGDRVGMNTEAFF. CDR3 bases: TGTGCCAGCAGCAGAGGGGACAGGGTTGGAATGAACACTGAAGCTTTCTTT.

The chain has TRBV6-5 and TRBJ1-2; tentative D call: TRBD1 (6 bases). Germline values: CDR1 MNHEY, CDR2 SVGAGI. The CDR3 has 14 residues. Trimming removed 2 bases at V and 8 bases at J, with 15 bases between. CDR3 in DNA: TGTGCCAGCAGTTACGGGGGCCGGTCGCTGGGCTACACCTTC. Residues: CASSYGGRSLGYTF.

The J gene is TRBJ2-5, the V gene TRBV6-5; D is unresolved. The CDR3 length is 11 residues. CDR1 MNHEY and CDR2 SVGAGI come from the germline V gene. V shed 9 bases and J shed 2 bases, with 7 bases lying between them. DNA of the CDR3: TGTGCCAGTGTCCGGCAAGAGACCCAGTACTTC. Translating it yields CASVRQETQYF.

The rearrangement uses TRBV19 and TRBJ1-1; tentatively, D is TRBD1 (5 bases). Looked up from germline, CDR1 is LNHDA and CDR2 is SQIVND (reference sequence). This CDR3 region has 15 residues. With 1 base removed from V and 4 bases from J, the gap between germline ends came to 13 bases. This CDR3 reads CASSIAARVGTEAFF. CDR3 bases: TGTGCCAGTAGTATAGCGGCCAGGGTGGGCACTGAAGCTTTCTTT.

The CDR3 DNA reads TGTGCCAGCAGCTGGGGTCCGGGACAGATCTACGAGCAGTACTTC. Its protein product is CASSWGPGQIYEQYF. J is TRBJ2-7 and V is TRBV7-9; TRBD1 matches 7 bases. V lost 4 bases and J lost 3; bases outside the gene matches: 9. CDR3 length: 15 residues. The germline CDR1 and CDR2 sequences are SEHNR and FQNEAQ (reference sequence). The whole variable domain, remainder taken from reference TRBV7-9 and TRBJ2-7, is DTGVSQNPRHKITKRGQNVTFRCDPISEHNRLYWYRQTLGQGPEFLTYFQNEAQLEKSRLLSDRFSAERPKGSFSTLEIQRTEQGDSAMYLCASSWGPGQIYEQYFGPGTRLTVT.

This rearrangement joins TRBV5-6 to TRBJ1-2, with D possibly matching TRBD1 (6 bases). The CDR3 consists of 16 residues. Germline CDR1 is SGHDT and CDR2 is YYEEEE. Trimming removed 5 bases from V and 1 base from J, with 18 bases in between. CDR3 in DNA: TGTGCCAGCAGAAAAGAGGGGACAATATTTAACTATGGCTACACCTTC. It codes for CASRKEGTIFNYGYTF. Full variable domain (outside the CDR3, taken from reference TRBV5-6 and TRBJ1-2): DAGVTQSPTHLIKTRGQQVTLRCSPKSGHDTVSWYQQALGQGPQFIFQYYEEEERQRGNFPDRFSGHQFPNYSSELNVNALLLGDSALYLCASRKEGTIFNYGYTFGSGTRLTVV.

The chain has TRBV19 and TRBJ1-5; the D gene is possibly TRBD1 (6 bases). Looked up from germline, CDR1 is LNHDA and CDR2 is SQIVND (reference sequence). The V end lost 6 bases, the J end lost 6 bases, and 18 bases lay between the germline ends. This CDR3 is 15 amino acids long. CDR3 DNA: TGTGCCAGTAGGGAGCGGGGGGCGGCGGGTCAGCCCCAGCATTTT. It translates to CASRERGAAGQPQHF.

This sequence joins TRBV2 and TRBJ1-2; D ambiguous. The germline V gene has CDR1 SNHLY and CDR2 FYNNEI. This CDR3 is built from 16 residues. Trimming took 4 bases from V and 4 from J, leaving 19 bases between them. The CDR3 region is CASSGFSGRPTYGYTF. The CDR3 region has the DNA TGTGCCAGCAGTGGATTCAGTGGCAGGCCGACCTATGGCTACACCTTC.

Only one count was recorded for this clone. The CDR3 loop is CASSQGADTEAFF. The CDR3 DNA sequence: TGTGCCAGTAGTCAGGGGGCTGACACTGAAGCTTTCTTT. The rearrangement joins TRBV19 to TRBJ1-1; 8 bases are shared with TRBD1. The CDR3 extends over 13 amino acids. Per the germline V gene, CDR1 is LNHDA and CDR2 is SQIVND (reference sequence). J was trimmed by 3 bases and V by 5 bases; bases with no gene match: 2. Full variable domain (missing parts from reference TRBV19 and TRBJ1-1): DGGITQSPKYLFRKEGQNVTLSCEQNLNHDAMYWYRQDPGQGLRLIYYSQIVNDFQKGDIAEGYSVSREKKESFPLTVTSAQKNPTAFYLCASSQGADTEAFFGQGTRLTVV.

The rearrangement links TRBV2 to TRBJ1-5; weak D call: TRBD1 (6 bases). V gave up 5 bases and J gave up 0 bases, with 11 bases separating them. The CDR3 length is 15 residues. Per germline, CDR1 SNHLY and CDR2 FYNNEI. This chain's CDR3 is CASSLDRNSNQPQHF. The CDR3 nucleotides read TGTGCCAGCAGTCTAGACAGGAATAGCAATCAGCCCCAGCATTTT. The variable domain in full, completed from reference TRBV2 and TRBJ1-5, reads EPEVTQTPSHQVTQMGQEVILRCVPISNHLYFYWYRQILGQKVEFLVSFYNNEISEKSEIFDDQFSVERPDGSNFTLKIRSTKLEDSAMYFCASSLDRNSNQPQHFGDGTRLSIL.

This chain uses TRBV6-2 or TRBV6-3 with TRBJ1-2, with 9 bases aligning to TRBD1. The CDR3 is made up of 14 amino acids. The germline gives CDR1 MNHEY, CDR2 SVGEGT. The V segment lost 6 bases and the J segment 6 bases; nucleotides outside the gene matches: 8. This chain's CDR3 is CASSPQGQGHGYTF. As DNA, the CDR3 is TGTGCCAGCAGCCCTCAGGGACAGGGTCATGGCTACACCTTC.